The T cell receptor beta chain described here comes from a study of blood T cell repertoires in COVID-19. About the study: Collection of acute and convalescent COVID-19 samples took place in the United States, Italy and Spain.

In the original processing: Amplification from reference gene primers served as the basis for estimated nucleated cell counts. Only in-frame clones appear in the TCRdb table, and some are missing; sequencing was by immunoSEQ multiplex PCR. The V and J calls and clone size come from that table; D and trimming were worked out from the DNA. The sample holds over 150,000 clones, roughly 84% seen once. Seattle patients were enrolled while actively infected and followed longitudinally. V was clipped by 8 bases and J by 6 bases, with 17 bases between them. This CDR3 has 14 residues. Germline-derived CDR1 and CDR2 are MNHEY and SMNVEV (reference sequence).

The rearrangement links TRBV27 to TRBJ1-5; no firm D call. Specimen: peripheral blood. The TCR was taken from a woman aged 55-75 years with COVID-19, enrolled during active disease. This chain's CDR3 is CASGRSEYGQPQHF. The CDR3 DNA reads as TGTGCCAGCGGTCGATCGGAGTACGGTCAGCCCCAGCATTTT.